Here is one TCR beta chain with its context. It has no known antigen specificity. There are no base qualities to consult, and no much larger clone falls within one base. The sample originates from a study of spatial heterogeneity in lung cancer (dated by TCRdb to 2018 to 2020). As for the study more broadly: More beta-chain than alpha-chain transcripts were consistently detected, likely reflecting higher beta-chain transcript abundance. In the raw uncorrected reads, each unique combination of TCR and UMI appeared more than ten times on average. TCR alpha and beta repertoires were quantitatively compared across multiple tumor regions, matched nontumor lung and blood in non-small cell lung cancer. The study linked features of the TCR repertoire to counts of nonsynonymous mutations, which were determined by whole-exome sequencing of tumor tissue. Both alpha and beta chains were TCR-sequenced in samples taken at surgery, namely 220 tumor regions, approximately 63 matched nontumor lung samples and about 58 PBMC samples. Summary of the overall study and its limitations: Additional single-cell paired TCR alpha and beta sequencing was considered necessary to confirm, at a functional level, the hypothesis that regional TCRs recognize regional mutations. Ubiquitous expanded tumor TCRs were found in blood more often at tumor resection than at routine follow-up.

Libraries were prepared through 5' RACE. Sequencer: NextSeq 500. The TCR library protocol attached a unique molecular identifier to each TCR cDNA molecule to allow correction of PCR and sequencing errors. The original methods were these. TCR identification, UMI-based error correction and CDR3 extraction were all carried out with Decombinator tools. TCRs above a frequency of 2 per 1,000, corresponding to the top 1% of the tumor frequency distribution, were defined as expanded. Renyi diversity was calculated using the R vegan package after each repertoire was subsampled 100 times to 5,000 TCRs. CDR3 similarity networks were built from amino acid triplet string-kernel similarity, connecting CDR3s with pairwise similarity above 0.82. TCRdb passed the public sequencing reads through fastp at Q25 and MiXCR, retaining productive beta sequences. CDR3 protein duplicates are merged, each entry listing the most common genes and DNA. TCRdb, not the original authors, processed these V and J calls. The sample table shows more than 9,000 distinct CDR3 sequences, and over 15% are seen once. Approximately 57% of the sample is held by the ten biggest clonotypes.

What the time point label conveys for this sample: sample taken at primary tumor resection. Without any cell sorting, TCR sequencing was performed on whole RNA extracted either from tumor and nontumor lung tissue or from cryopreserved PBMC samples. Donors were around 71 patients with early-stage, untreated non-small cell lung cancer from the lung TRACERx cohort. A patient was chosen for TCR sequencing only when enough RNA was available from at least two tumor regions. CDR1 is given as SEHNR and CDR2 as FQNEAQ, both from the germline V gene (reference sequence). From cysteine to phenylalanine, the CDR3 is 14 amino acids long. Only the CDR3 DNA is retained, 42 bases long and in frame from the first base. V sheds 5 bases and J sheds 0 bases, leaving 10 bases between their ends.

The material was PBMCs, obtained at surgery. The sequence came from a male donor with early-stage non-small cell lung cancer. The rearranged chain carries TRBV7-9 and TRBJ1-1; the D gene is perhaps TRBD1, on 5 matching bases. The base sequence is TGTGCCAGCAGCCGGGGGGGAGTGAACACTGAAGCTTTCTTT. The resulting protein is CASSRGGVNTEAFF.